What follows describes a single T cell receptor (beta chain). The data derive from a study of blood T cells in healthy people across ages. A second PCR, run for roughly 7 to 11 cycles, used a sample-barcoded 5' primer plus a J-beta primer mix. Every cDNA molecule carried a tag from a template-switch adaptor bearing 12 random nucleotides. A single record per CDR3 protein comes from TCRdb applying MiXCR to the 5' RACE reads. The sample lists 1.5 million to 2 million distinct CDR3 sequences, 28% occurring once. The CDR3 extends over 15 amino acids. V lost 5 bases and J 7 bases, leaving 15 bases between the germline ends. CDR1 and CDR2 (germline): SGHTA, FQGTGA. Isolation yielded PBMCs, at least 7 million per sample, in every case.

The chain combines TRBV7-3 with TRBJ1-6; a weak D match, TRBD1 (5 bases). Sequenced: blood. This receptor was identified in a woman aged 25-40 years in good health. The CDR3 protein is CASSQAPGPNSPLHF. The CDR3 region has the DNA TGTGCCAGCAGCCAAGCCCCAGGGCCGAATTCACCCCTCCACTTT.